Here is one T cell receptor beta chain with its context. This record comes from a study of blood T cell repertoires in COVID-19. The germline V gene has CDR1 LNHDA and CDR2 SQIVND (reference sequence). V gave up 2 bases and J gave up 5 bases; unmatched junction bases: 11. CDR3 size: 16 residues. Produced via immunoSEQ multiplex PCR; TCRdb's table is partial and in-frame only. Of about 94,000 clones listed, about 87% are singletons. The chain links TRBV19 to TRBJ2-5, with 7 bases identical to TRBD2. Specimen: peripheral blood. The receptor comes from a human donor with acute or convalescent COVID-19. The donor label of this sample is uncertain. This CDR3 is CASSISLTGGGETQYF. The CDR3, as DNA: TGTGCCAGTAGTATATCTCTTACGGGGGGAGGGGAGACCCAGTACTTC.